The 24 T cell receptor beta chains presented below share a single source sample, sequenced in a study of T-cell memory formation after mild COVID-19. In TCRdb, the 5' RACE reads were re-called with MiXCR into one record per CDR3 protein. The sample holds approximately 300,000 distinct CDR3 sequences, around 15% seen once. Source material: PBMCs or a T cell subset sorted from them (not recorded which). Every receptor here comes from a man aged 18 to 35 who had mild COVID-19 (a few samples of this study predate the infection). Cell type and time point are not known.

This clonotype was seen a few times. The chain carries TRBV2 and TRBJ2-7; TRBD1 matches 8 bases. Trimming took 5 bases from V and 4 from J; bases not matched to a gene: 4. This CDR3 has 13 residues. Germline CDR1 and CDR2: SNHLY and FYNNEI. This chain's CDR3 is CASSPWTGYEQYV. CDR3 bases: TGTGCCAGCAGTCCGTGGACAGGGTACGAGCAGTACGTC.

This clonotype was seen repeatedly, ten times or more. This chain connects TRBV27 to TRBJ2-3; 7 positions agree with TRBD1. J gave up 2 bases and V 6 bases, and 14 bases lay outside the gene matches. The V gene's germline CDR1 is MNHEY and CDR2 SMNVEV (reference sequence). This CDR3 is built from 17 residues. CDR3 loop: CASSTPTGRPNTDTQYF. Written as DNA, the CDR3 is TGTGCCAGCAGCACCCCGACAGGGCGCCCTAACACAGATACGCAGTATTTT.

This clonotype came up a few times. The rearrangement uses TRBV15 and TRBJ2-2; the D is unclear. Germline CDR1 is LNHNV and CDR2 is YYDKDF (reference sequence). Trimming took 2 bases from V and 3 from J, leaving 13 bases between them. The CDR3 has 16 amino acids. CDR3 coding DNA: TGTGCCACCAGCAGACAGAGACCAACTCACACCGGGGAGCTGTTTTTT. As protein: CATSRQRPTHTGELFF.

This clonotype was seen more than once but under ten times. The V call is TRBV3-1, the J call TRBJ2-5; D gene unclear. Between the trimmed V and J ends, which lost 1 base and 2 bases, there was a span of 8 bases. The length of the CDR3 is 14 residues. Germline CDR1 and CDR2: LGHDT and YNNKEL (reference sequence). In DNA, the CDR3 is TGTGCCAGCAGCCAAGTAGACATTCAAGAGACCCAGTACTTC. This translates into CASSQVDIQETQYF.

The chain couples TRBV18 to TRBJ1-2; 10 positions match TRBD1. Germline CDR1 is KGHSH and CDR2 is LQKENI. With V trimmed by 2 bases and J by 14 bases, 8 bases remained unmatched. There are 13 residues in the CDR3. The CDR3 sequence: CASSPTGTGASTF. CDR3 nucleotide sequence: TGTGCCAGCTCACCAACCGGGACAGGGGCCTCAACCTTC.

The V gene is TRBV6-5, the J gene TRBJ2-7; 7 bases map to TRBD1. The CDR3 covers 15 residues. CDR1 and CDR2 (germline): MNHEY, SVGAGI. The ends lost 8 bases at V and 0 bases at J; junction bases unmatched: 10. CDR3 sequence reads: CASSVRQGGSYEQYF. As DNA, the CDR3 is TGTGCCAGCTCAGTCAGACAGGGTGGCTCCTACGAGCAGTACTTC.

For the CDR3, the DNA is TGTGCCAGCAGCTTAAGGACTCCAAGGGATTCACCCCTCCACTTT. Translating it yields CASSLRTPRDSPLHF. The rearrangement uses TRBV7-9 and TRBJ1-6, with D hard to call. Deletions cut 2 bases from V and 8 bases from J, with 13 bases between. The CDR3 is 15 residues long. Germline assignment: CDR1 SEHNR and CDR2 FQNEAQ (reference sequence).

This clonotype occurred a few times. This chain's CDR3 is CASRSGTSGGTDTQYF. The CDR3 DNA reads as TGCGCCAGCAGATCCGGGACTAGCGGGGGGACAGATACGCAGTATTTT. The chain combines TRBV5-1 with TRBJ2-3, with 15 bases that match TRBD2. V lost 5 bases and J lost 3; bases outside the gene matches: 4. This CDR3 region has 16 residues. Per the germline V gene, CDR1 is SGHRS and CDR2 is YFSETQ.

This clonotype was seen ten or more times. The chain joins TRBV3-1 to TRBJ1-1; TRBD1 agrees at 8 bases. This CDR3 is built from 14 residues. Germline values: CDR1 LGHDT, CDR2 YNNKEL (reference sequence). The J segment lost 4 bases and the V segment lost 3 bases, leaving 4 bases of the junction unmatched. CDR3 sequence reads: CASSHGQGGTEAFF. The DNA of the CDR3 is TGTGCCAGCAGCCATGGACAGGGAGGCACTGAAGCTTTCTTT.

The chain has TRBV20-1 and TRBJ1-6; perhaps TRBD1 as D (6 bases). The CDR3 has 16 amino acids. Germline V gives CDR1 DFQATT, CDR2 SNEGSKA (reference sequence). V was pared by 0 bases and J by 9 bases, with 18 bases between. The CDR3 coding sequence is TGCAGTGCTAGAGATGTTCACCGGGGGGCTAGTTCACCCCTCCACTTT. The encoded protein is CSARDVHRGASSPLHF.

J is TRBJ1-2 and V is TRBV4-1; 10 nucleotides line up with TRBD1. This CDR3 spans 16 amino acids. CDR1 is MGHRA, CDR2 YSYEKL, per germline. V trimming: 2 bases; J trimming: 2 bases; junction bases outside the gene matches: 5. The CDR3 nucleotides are TGCGCCAGCAGCCAATTCCGGGACAGGGGAAACTATGGCTACACCTTC. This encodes CASSQFRDRGNYGYTF.

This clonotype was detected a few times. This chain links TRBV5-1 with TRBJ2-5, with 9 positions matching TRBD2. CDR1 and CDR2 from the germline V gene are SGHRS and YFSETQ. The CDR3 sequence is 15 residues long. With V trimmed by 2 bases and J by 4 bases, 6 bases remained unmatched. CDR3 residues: CASSLSGGFTETQYF. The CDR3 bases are TGCGCCAGCAGCTTAAGCGGGGGGTTTACAGAGACCCAGTACTTC.

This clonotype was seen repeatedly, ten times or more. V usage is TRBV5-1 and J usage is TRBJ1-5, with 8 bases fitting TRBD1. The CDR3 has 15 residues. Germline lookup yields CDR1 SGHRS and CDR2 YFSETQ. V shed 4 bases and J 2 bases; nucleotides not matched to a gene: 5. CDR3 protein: CASSLQGEGNQPQHF. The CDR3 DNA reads TGCGCCAGCAGCCTACAGGGGGAGGGCAATCAGCCCCAGCATTTT.

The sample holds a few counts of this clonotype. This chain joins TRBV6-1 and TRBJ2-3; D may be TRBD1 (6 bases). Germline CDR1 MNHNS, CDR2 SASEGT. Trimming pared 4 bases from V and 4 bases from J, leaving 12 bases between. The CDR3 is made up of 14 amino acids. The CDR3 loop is CASSAPDRPDTQYF. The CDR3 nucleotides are TGTGCCAGCAGTGCTCCGGACAGACCAGATACGCAGTATTTT.

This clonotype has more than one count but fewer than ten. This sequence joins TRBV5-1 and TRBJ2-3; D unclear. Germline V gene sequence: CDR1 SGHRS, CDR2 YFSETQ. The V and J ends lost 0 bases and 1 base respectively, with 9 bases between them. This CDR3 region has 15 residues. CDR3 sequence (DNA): TGCGCCAGCAGCTTGGAGGGCTATCGCACAGATACGCAGTATTTT. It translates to CASSLEGYRTDTQYF.

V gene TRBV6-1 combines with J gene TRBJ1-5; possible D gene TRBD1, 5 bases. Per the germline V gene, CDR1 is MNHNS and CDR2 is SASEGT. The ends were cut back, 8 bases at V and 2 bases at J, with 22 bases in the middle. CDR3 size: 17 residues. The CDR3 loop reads CASLEGGELPGNQPQHF. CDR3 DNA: TGTGCCAGCCTAGAAGGAGGGGAGCTTCCGGGCAATCAGCCCCAGCATTTT.

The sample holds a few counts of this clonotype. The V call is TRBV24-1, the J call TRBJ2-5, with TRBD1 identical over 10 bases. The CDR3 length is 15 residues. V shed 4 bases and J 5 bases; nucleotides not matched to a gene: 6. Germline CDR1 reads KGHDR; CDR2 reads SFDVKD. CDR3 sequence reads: CATSDPGQGDETQYF. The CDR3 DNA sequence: TGTGCCACCAGTGACCCCGGACAGGGGGATGAGACCCAGTACTTC.

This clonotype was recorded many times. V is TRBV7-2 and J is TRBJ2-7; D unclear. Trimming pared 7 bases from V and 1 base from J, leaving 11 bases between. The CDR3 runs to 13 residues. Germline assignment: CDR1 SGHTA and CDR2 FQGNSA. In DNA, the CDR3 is TGTGCCAGCACCCCCGGTTCTTCCTACGAGCAGTACTTC. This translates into CASTPGSSYEQYF.

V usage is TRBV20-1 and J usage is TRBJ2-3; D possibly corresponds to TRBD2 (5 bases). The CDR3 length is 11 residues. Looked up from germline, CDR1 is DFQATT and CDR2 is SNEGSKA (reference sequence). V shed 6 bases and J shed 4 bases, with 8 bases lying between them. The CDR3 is CSAGVADTQYF. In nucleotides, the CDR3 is TGCAGTGCGGGAGTGGCAGATACGCAGTATTTT.

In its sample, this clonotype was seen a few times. CDR3 DNA sequence: TGCAGCGTTGCCTATTACTATGGCTACACCTTC. As protein: CSVAYYYGYTF. This chain joins TRBV29-1 and TRBJ1-2, with D uncertain. The CDR3 has 11 amino acids. Deletions cut 4 bases from V and 3 bases from J, with 6 bases between. Germline V lookup: CDR1 SQVTM, CDR2 ANQGSEA.

CDR3 amino acids: CASSPTENYGYTF. Written as DNA, the CDR3 is TGTGCCAGCAGCCCAACGGAGAACTATGGCTACACCTTC. V gene TRBV3-1 combines with J gene TRBJ1-2; no reliable D call. V gave up 4 bases and J gave up 2 bases, with 8 bases separating them. The germline V gene encodes CDR1 LGHDT and CDR2 YNNKEL (reference sequence). CDR3 length: 13 residues. The entire variable domain, with the rest obtained from reference TRBV3-1 and TRBJ1-2, is as follows: DTAVSQTPKYLVTQMGNDKSIKCEQNLGHDTMYWYKQDSKKFLKIMFSYNNKELIINETVPNRFSPKSPDKAHLNLHINSLELGDSAVYFCASSPTENYGYTFGSGTRLTVV.

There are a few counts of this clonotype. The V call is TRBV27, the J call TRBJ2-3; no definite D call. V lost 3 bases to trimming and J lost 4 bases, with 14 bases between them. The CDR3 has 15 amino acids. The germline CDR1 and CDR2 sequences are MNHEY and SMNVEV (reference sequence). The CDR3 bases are TGTGCCAGCAGTTTTTGGGCCAGACGGGCAGATACGCAGTATTTT. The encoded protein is CASSFWARRADTQYF.

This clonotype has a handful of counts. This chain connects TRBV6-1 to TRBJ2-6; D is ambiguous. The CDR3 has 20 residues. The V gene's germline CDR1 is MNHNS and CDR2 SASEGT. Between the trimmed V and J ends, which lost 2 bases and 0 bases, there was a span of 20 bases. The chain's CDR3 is CASSESLTQVHFSGANVLTF. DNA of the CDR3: TGTGCCAGCAGTGAAAGTTTAACGCAAGTCCATTTCTCTGGGGCCAACGTCCTGACTTTC.

The CDR3 sequence: CASSGGVSGANVLTF. The CDR3 DNA sequence: TGTGCCAGCAGTGGAGGTGTATCTGGGGCCAACGTCCTGACTTTC. The chain joins TRBV28 to TRBJ2-6; D is perhaps TRBD2 (5 bases). Germline V gene lookup returns CDR1 MDHEN and CDR2 SYDVKM. Trimming pared 5 bases from V and 1 base from J, leaving 9 bases between. The CDR3 consists of 15 residues.